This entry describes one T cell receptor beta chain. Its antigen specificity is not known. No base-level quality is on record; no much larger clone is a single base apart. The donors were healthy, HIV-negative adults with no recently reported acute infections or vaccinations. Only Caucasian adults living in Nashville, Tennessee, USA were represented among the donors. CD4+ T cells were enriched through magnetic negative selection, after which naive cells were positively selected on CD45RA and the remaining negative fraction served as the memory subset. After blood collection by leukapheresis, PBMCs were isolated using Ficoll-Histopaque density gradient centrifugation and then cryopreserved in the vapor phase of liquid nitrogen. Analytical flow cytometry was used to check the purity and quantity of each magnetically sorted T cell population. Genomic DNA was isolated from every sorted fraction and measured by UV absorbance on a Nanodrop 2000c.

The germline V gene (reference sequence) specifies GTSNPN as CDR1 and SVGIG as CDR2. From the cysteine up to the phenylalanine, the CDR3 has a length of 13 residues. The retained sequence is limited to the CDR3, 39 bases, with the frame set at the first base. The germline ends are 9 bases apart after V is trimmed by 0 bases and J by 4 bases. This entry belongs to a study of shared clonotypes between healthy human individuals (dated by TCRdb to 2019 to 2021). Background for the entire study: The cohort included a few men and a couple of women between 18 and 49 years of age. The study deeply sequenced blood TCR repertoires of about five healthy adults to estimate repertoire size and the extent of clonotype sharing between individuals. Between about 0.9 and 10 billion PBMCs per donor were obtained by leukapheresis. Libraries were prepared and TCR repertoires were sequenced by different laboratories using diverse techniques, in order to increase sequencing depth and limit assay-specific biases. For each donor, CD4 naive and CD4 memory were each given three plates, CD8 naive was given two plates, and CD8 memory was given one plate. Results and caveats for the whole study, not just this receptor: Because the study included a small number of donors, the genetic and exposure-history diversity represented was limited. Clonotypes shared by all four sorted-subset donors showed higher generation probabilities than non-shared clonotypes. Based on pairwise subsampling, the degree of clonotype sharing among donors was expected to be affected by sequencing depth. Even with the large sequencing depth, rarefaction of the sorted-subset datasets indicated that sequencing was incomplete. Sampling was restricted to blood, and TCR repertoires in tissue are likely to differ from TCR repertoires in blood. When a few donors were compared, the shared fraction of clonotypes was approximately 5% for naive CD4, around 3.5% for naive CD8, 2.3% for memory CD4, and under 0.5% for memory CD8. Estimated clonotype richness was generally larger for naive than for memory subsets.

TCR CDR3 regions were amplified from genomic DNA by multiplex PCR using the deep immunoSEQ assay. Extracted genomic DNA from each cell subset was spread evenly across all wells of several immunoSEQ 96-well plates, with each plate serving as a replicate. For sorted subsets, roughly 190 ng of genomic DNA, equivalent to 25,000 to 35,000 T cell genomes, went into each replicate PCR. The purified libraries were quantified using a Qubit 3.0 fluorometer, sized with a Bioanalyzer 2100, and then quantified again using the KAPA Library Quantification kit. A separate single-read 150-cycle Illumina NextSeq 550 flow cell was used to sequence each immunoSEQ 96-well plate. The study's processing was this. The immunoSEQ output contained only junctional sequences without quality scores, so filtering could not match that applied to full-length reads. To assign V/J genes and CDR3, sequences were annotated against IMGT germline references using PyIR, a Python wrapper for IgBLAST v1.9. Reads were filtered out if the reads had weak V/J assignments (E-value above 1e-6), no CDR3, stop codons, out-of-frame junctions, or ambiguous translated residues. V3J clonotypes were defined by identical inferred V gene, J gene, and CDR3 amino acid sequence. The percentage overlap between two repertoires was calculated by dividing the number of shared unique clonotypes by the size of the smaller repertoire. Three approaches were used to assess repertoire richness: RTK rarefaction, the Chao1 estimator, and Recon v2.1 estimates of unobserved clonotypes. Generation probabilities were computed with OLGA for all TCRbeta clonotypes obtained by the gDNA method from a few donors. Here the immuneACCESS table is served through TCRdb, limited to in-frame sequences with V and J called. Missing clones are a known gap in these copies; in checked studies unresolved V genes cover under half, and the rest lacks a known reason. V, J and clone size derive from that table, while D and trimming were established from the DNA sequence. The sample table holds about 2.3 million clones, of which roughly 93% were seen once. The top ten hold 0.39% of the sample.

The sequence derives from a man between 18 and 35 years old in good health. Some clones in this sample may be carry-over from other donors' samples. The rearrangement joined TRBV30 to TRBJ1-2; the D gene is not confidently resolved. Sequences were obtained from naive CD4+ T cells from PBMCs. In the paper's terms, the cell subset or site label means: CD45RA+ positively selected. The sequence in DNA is TGTGCCTGGAGTGTTCTAGGGATCTATGGCTACACCTTC. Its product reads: CAWSVLGIYGYTF. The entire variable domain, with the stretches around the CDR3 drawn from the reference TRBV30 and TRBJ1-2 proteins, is SQTIHQWPATLVQPVGSPLSLECTVEGTSNPNLYWYRQAAGRGLQLLFYSVGIGQISSEVPQNLSASRPQDRQFILSSKKLLLSDSGFYLCAWSVLGIYGYTFGSGTRLTVV.